The T cell receptor beta chain under discussion was sequenced for a study of molecular identifiers for immune sequencing clone quantification. Germline V lookup: CDR1 SQVTM, CDR2 ANQGSEA. V was cut by 8 bases and J by 5 bases, with 12 bases left in between. The CDR3 sequence is 11 residues long. TCRdb independently ran MiXCR on the PCR reads; one entry per CDR3 protein. Of about 54,000 distinct CDR3 sequences in the sample, around 27% are singletons; the top ten hold around 1.9%. With regard to this clonotype: Its antigen is currently unknown. Just one base apart from a much larger clone, this may be a read error.

Study-wide points: Shared barcodes on identical TCR molecules could underestimate the sizes of highly expanded clones.

Sequencing was performed on naive CD8+ T cells from blood, with Jurkat cell RNA spiked in. As to subset: FACS-sorted CD8+CD4-CCR7+CD45RA+ naive T cells. The sequence was obtained from a human donor in good health. Some libraries in this study had Jurkat cell RNA spiked in. V is TRBV29-1 and J is TRBJ1-1; D ambiguous. CDR3 bases: TGCAGCCGCCCCTGGGGTACTGAAGCTTTCTTT. Its protein is CSRPWGTEAFF.